Below are 8 T cell receptor beta chains sequenced from a single sample in a study of cytomegalovirus exposure and HLA in healthy donors. This PCR relied on a set of 60 Vbeta primers and 13 Jbeta primers. Sequenced by immunoSEQ multiplex PCR; TCRdb stores in-frame clones only, minus some. Of about 190,000 clones in the sample, roughly four fifths were seen once. The sequencing sample was made of PBMCs. The receptors here all came from a woman aged 25-40 years in good health and CMV-seropositive.

The chain links TRBV10-1 to TRBJ2-2; 7 positions agree with TRBD1. Germline CDR1 reads WNHNN; CDR2 reads SYGVQD (reference sequence). The CDR3 has 15 amino acids. Trimming took 7 bases from V and 1 from J; bases not matched to a gene: 6. The CDR3 DNA reads TGCGCCAGCACCCCGGACAGGCGGAACACCGGGGAGCTGTTTTTT. As protein: CASTPDRRNTGELFF.

The rearrangement joins TRBV5-4 to TRBJ2-5; weak D call: TRBD2 (5 bases). The J call could be wrong; TRBJ2-7 is a better fit for the DNA end. Germline CDR1 is SGHNT and CDR2 is YYREEE (reference sequence). CDR3 length equals 15 residues. The DNA for the CDR3 is TGTGCCAGCAGCTCAGGACTCAGCGGCACCTACGAGCAGTACTTC. It codes for CASSSGLSGTYEQYF.

This clone was recorded once. The gene calls are TRBV28 and TRBJ1-1; 11 nucleotides align to TRBD1. The CDR3 spans 15 residues. Trimming removed 6 bases from V and 7 bases from J; junction bases left unmatched: 10. The germline CDR1 and CDR2 sequences are MDHEN and SYDVKM. The CDR3 protein is CASRRLGTGGIEAFF. The CDR3, as DNA: TGTGCCAGCAGGCGGCTCGGGACAGGGGGTATTGAAGCTTTCTTT. Full variable domain (outside the CDR3, taken from reference TRBV28 and TRBJ1-1): DVKVTQSSRYLVKRTGEKVFLECVQDMDHENMFWYRQDPGLGLRLIYFSYDVKMKEKGDIPEGYSVSREKKERFSLILESASTNQTSMYLCASRRLGTGGIEAFFGQGTRLTVV.

The V and J genes are TRBV11-2 and TRBJ2-7, with 11 bases that match TRBD2. V trimming: 5 bases; J trimming: 2 bases; junction bases outside the gene matches: 2. Germline V lookup: CDR1 SGHAT, CDR2 FQNNGV. The CDR3 has 14 amino acids. The DNA of the CDR3 is TGTGCCAGCAGCCTAGCGGGAGGCGCCTACGAGCAGTACTTC. Translated, it gives CASSLAGGAYEQYF. Full variable domain (missing parts from reference TRBV11-2 and TRBJ2-7): EAGVAQSPRYKIIEKRQSVAFWCNPISGHATLYWYQQILGQGPKLLIQFQNNGVVDDSQLPKDRFSAERLKGVDSTLKIQPAKLEDSAVYLCASSLAGGAYEQYFGPGTRLTVT.

In its sample, this clone was seen a few times. The chain recombines TRBV5-6 with TRBJ1-4, with 8 bases identical to TRBD1. V lost 2 bases and J lost 11; bases outside the gene matches: 8. Germline lookup yields CDR1 SGHDT and CDR2 YYEEEE. The CDR3 loop spans 14 amino acids. DNA of the CDR3: TGTGCCAGCAGCTTCGACAGGGGTGGATGGAAACTGTTTTTT. It is translated as CASSFDRGGWKLFF.

V usage is TRBV10-3 and J usage is TRBJ2-7; TRBD1 might be the D (5 bases). The germline CDR1 and CDR2 sequences are ENHRY and SYGVKD. The CDR3 has 13 residues. V was trimmed by 3 bases and J by 2 bases, leaving 8 bases between them. The CDR3 DNA reads as TGTGCCATCAGTGACAGGGAACCCTACGAGCAGTACTTC. The encoded protein is CAISDREPYEQYF.

This chain connects TRBV6-1 to TRBJ1-4; 8 positions match TRBD1. This CDR3 comprises 15 residues. CDR1 and CDR2 from the germline V gene are MNHNS and SASEGT. Trimming took 6 bases from V and 7 from J; bases not matched to a gene: 10. Here the CDR3 reads CASRRKQGDFEKLFF. The DNA for the CDR3 is TGTGCCAGCAGGAGAAAACAGGGGGATTTTGAAAAACTGTTTTTT.

The V gene is TRBV4-1, the J gene TRBJ2-3; no firm D call. Trimming removed 3 bases from V and 5 bases from J, with 6 bases in between. The germline V gene has CDR1 MGHRA and CDR2 YSYEKL. CDR3 length: 12 amino acids. CDR3 sequence reads: CASSHSEDTQYF. The CDR3 region has the DNA TGCGCCAGCAGCCACAGCGAAGATACGCAGTATTTT.